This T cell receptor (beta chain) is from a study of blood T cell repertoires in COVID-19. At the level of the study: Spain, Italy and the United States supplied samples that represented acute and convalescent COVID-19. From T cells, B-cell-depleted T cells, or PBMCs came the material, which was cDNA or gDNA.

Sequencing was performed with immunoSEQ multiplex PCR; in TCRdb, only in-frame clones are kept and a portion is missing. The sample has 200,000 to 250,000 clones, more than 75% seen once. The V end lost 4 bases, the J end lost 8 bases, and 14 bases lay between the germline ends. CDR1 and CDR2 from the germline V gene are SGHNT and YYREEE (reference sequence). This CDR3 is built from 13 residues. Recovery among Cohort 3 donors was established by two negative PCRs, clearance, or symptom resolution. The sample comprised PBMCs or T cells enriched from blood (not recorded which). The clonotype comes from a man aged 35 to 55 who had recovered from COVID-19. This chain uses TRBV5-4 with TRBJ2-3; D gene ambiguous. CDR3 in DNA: TGTGCCAGCAGCCCTCAGGTCTCGCGTACGCAGTATTTT. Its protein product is CASSPQVSRTQYF.